This T cell receptor beta chain came from a study of PD-L1 blockade in urothelial cancer. Sequenced by immunoSEQ multiplex PCR; TCRdb stores in-frame clones only, minus some. The sample carries 30,000 to 35,000 clones, approximately 80% recorded once. CDR1 is LNHDA and CDR2 is SQIVND in the germline V gene (reference sequence). Losses at the gene ends were 4 bases for V and 3 bases for J; bases not matched to a gene: 14. The length of the CDR3 is 18 residues. This chain joins TRBV19 and TRBJ1-2, with TRBD1 matching over 10 bases. This specimen consisted of PBMCs, obtained around atezolizumab (anti-PD-L1) treatment. The TCR originated in a man aged 60-69 years with urothelial cancer. The CDR3 region has the DNA TGTGCCAGTAGTAAGGAAGGAGACAGGGGGCTTTTTGACTATGGCTACACCTTC. This translates into CASSKEGDRGLFDYGYTF.